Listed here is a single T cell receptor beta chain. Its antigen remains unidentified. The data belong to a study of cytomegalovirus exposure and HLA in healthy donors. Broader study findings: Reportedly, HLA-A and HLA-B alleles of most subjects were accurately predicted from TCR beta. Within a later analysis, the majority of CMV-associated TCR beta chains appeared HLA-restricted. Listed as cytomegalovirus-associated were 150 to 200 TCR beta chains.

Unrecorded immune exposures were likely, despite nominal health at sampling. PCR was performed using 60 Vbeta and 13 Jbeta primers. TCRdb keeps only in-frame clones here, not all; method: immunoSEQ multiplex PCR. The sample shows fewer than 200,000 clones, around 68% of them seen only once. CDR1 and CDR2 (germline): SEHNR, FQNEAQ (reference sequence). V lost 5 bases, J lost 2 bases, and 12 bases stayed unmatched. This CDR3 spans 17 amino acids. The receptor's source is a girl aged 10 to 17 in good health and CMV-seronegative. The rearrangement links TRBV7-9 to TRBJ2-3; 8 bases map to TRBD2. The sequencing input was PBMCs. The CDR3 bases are TGTGCCAGCAGCGCACGCGGGGGGACCTTTATCACAGATACGCAGTATTTT. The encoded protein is CASSARGGTFITDTQYF.